A single sample is the source of the 9 T cell receptor beta chains below, sequenced in a study of blood T cell repertoires in COVID-19 (dated by TCRdb to 2018 to 2021). To prepare the library, the immunoSEQ multiplex PCR assay was applied. TCRdb retrieved this table from immuneACCESS and kept in-frame rearrangements only. Not all clones are present; in checked studies, unresolved V genes account for under half, and no reason is known for the remainder. The sample table shows some 260,000 clones, and around 90% are seen once. The ten largest clones add up to 10% of the sample. Material: peripheral blood. All receptors come from a woman aged 70 to 79 with COVID-19, enrolled during active disease.

The chain uses TRBV27 and TRBJ2-7; 13 bases line up with TRBD2. This CDR3 has 14 amino acids. Per the germline V gene, CDR1 is MNHEY and CDR2 is SMNVEV (reference sequence). Trimming removed 8 bases from V and 4 bases from J; junction bases left unmatched: 5. The CDR3 here is CASWTSGSLYEQYF. CDR3 coding DNA: TGTGCCAGCTGGACTAGCGGGAGTTTATACGAGCAGTACTTC.

The chain has TRBV7-2 and TRBJ2-7, with TRBD2 matching 11 bases. The CDR3 has 13 amino acids. CDR1 and CDR2 from the germline V gene are SGHTA and FQGNSA. The V gene end was trimmed by 5 bases and the J gene end by 3 bases; junction bases not matched to a gene: 0. As DNA, the CDR3 is TGTGCCAGCAGCGGGACTAGCGGCTACGAGCAGTACTTC. This sequence encodes CASSGTSGYEQYF.

This clone has at least ten counts. The chain uses TRBV28 and TRBJ2-7, with 7 bases that match TRBD1. Looked up from germline, CDR1 is MDHEN and CDR2 is SYDVKM. The CDR3 is 14 residues long. The V gene end was trimmed by 6 bases and the J gene end by 2 bases; junction bases not matched to a gene: 7. CDR3 DNA: TGTGCCAGCAGGAAACAGGGGTCCCCCTACGAGCAGTACTTC. Translated: CASRKQGSPYEQYF.

This chain uses TRBV5-1 with TRBJ1-1; 8 bases agree with TRBD1. From germline, CDR1 is SGHRS and CDR2 YFSETQ. V lost 4 bases to trimming and J lost 1 base; unmatched junction nucleotides: 6. The CDR3 extends over 15 amino acids. The CDR3 DNA sequence: TGCGCCAGCAGCACAGCCGGGACAGGGAACACTGAAGCTTTCTTT. As protein: CASSTAGTGNTEAFF.

The V call is TRBV10-3, the J call TRBJ2-3; 8 positions agree with TRBD2. CDR1 and CDR2 from the germline V gene are ENHRY and SYGVKD. After removal of 10 bases from V and 5 bases from J, the junction contained 5 bases not matched to a gene. The CDR3 length is 12 residues. The CDR3, as DNA: TGTGCCACCGATGCGGGGGGAGATACGCAGTATTTT. Amino acid sequence: CATDAGGDTQYF.

The chain recombines TRBV7-9 with TRBJ1-2; possible D gene TRBD1, 5 bases. The CDR3 consists of 15 residues. The V gene lost 0 bases and the J gene lost 2 bases, with 10 bases spanning the gap. Germline values: CDR1 SEHNR, CDR2 FQNEAQ (reference sequence). In nucleotides, the CDR3 is TGTGCCAGCAGCTTAGCCCTTCGGGGGAACTATGGCTACACCTTC. Translation: CASSLALRGNYGYTF.

The V and J genes are TRBV5-4 and TRBJ2-5, with TRBD1 matching 8 bases. CDR1 and CDR2 from the germline V gene are SGHNT and YYREEE (reference sequence). After removal of 4 bases from V and 5 bases from J, the junction contained 4 bases not matched to a gene. The CDR3 consists of 13 residues. CDR3 residues: CASSPGQEETQYF. The CDR3 nucleotides read TGTGCCAGCAGCCCGGGACAGGAGGAGACCCAGTACTTC.

This chain joins TRBV6-6 and TRBJ2-7; the D gene is possibly TRBD1 (6 bases). With 6 bases removed from V and 2 bases from J, the gap between germline ends came to 14 bases. The V gene's germline CDR1 is MNHNY and CDR2 SVGAGI (reference sequence). The CDR3 runs to 14 residues. This CDR3 reads CASRIGPGAYEQYF. CDR3 in DNA: TGTGCCAGCAGGATAGGTCCAGGGGCCTACGAGCAGTACTTC.

This chain links TRBV7-3 with TRBJ2-1; TRBD2 aligns across 13 bases. The CDR3 sequence is 14 residues long. Germline CDR1 reads SGHTA; CDR2 reads FQGTGA. J lost 9 bases, V lost 6 bases, and 5 bases had no gene match. The CDR3 DNA reads as TGTGCCAGCAGACCTACTAGCGGGAGGGGTGAGCAGTTCTTC. This sequence encodes CASRPTSGRGEQFF.